Included here is one T cell receptor (beta chain) sequence, with context. This specimen comes from a study of blood T cell repertoires in COVID-19. Study-level information: Samples came from the United States, Italy and Spain, spanning acute and convalescent COVID-19.

Produced via immunoSEQ multiplex PCR; TCRdb's table is partial and in-frame only. Here the sample spans 310,000 or so clones, 86% being singletons. V gave up 5 bases and J gave up 7 bases; unmatched junction bases: 13. From germline, CDR1 is SGHNT and CDR2 YENEEA. The CDR3 length is 15 residues. The TCR was taken from a woman between 45 and 60 years old with acute or convalescent COVID-19. The sample consisted of peripheral blood. The rearrangement joins TRBV11-3 to TRBJ2-7; 8 positions match TRBD1. The CDR3 DNA reads TGTGCCAGCAGCACCTCCGGGACAGGCTACGAGGAGCAGTACTTC. Residues: CASSTSGTGYEEQYF.